The clone carrying this TCR beta chain has a count of ten or more. This record comes from a study of read filtering for tumor transcriptome and immune sequencing. From roughly 390 ng of RNA, a library with molecular barcoded alpha/delta and beta/gamma adaptors was made. TCRdb re-analysed the reads in MiXCR, keeping a single row per CDR3 protein. In the table there are about 37,000 distinct CDR3 sequences, roughly 13% of which are singletons. Sequencing was performed on a population of CD138-negative cells sorted from bone marrow. The clonotype was recovered from a donor at least 40 years old with multiple myeloma.

CDR3 in DNA: TGTGCCAGCAGTTACGACTCCTCTGGGGCCAACGTCCTGACTTTC. Translated: CASSYDSSGANVLTF. V and J are TRBV6-2 or TRBV6-3 and TRBJ2-6; no reliable D call. Trimming pared 2 bases from V and 0 bases from J, leaving 5 bases between. The length of the CDR3 is 15 residues. Germline V lookup: CDR1 MNHEY, CDR2 SVGEGT.